The clone carrying this TCR beta chain was seen a handful of times. What it binds is unknown. By quantitative 5'-RACE with molecular barcodes, the TCR beta libraries were made. TCRdb processed the 5' RACE reads anew with MiXCR; each CDR3 protein has one entry. The data hold some 240,000 distinct CDR3 sequences, with 18% observed a single time. This specimen belongs to a study of CD8 T cells in ankylosing spondylitis. Findings and limits, study-wide: There was a TCR beta motif, made of several highly homologous variants, that appeared characteristic of ankylosing spondylitis blood. Clones tied to disease were said to be significantly enriched in matched ankylosing spondylitis synovial fluid. There were earlier reports of some motif variants in reactive arthritis synovial fluid and blood.

This receptor was taken from a male donor with ankylosing spondylitis or in good health (not recorded which). Sequencing was carried out using blood, either unsorted or a sorted T cell fraction (not recorded which).

The CDR3 is CASRMTGSGTEAFF. CDR3 DNA: TGTGCCAGCAGGATGACAGGGTCGGGCACTGAAGCTTTCTTT. The chain joins TRBV27 to TRBJ1-1; TRBD1 matches at 7 bases. In germline, CDR1 is MNHEY, CDR2 SMNVEV (reference sequence). There are 14 residues in the CDR3. The V segment lost 6 bases and the J segment 4 bases; nucleotides outside the gene matches: 8.